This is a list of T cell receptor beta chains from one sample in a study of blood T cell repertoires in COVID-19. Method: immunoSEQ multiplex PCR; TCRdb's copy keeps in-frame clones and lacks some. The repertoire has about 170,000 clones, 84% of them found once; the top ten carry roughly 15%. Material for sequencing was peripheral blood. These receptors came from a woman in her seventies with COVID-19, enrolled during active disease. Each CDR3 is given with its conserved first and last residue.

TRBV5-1,CASSPWTGSNTGELFF
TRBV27,CASSFLPLYMNTEAFF
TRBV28,CASRPTGFYGYTF
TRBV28,CASSRGTFYGYTF
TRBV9,CASSVNRAGNTIYF
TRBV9,CASSGGEGLRANYGYTF
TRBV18,CASSPSAGWANEQFF
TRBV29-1,CSVVSGGSQPQHF
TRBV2,CASSEQALSTQPQHF
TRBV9,CASSVGGTISEQYF
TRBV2,CASTGTSRNTGELFF
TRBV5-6,CASSLPGQGYEQYF
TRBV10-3,CAISDLVRRKNTGELFF
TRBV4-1,CASSQGGSSPLHF
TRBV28,CASNNYRVGYTF
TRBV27,CASSSLGLAGFNEQFF
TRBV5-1,CASSQRTGANTEAFF
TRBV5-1,CASSLDRITGELFF
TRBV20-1,CSALERDTQYF
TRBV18,CASSPVSSGNTIYF
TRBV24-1,CATSDRSYGYTF
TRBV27,CASSTHLYDQPQHF
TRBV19,CASSIAGSGTADTQYF
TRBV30,CALERAGDDTQYF
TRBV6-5,CASTPQGQNTEAFF
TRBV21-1,CASSKEARGYEQYF
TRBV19,CASSIDLREQFF
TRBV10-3,CAMGAQLGGYTF
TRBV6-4,CASRATGAPNTEAFF
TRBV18,CASSPETGGDYGYTF
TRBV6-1,CASSEAGTSVPRQYF
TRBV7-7,CASSPGGLNTGELFF
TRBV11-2,CASSPVAGELFF
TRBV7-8,CASSLYTSGTRADTQYF
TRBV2,CASTEGRETQYF
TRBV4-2,CASSQSTGSSYEQYF
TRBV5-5,CASSLDRPNSPLHF
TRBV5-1,CASSPGTGGDNEQFF
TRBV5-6,CASSGSGGGTGELFF
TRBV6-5,CASSPQGDEQFF
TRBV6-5,CASSFSGTGNTIYF
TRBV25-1,CASSESGPTGELFF
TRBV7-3,CASSLSWDSTEAFF
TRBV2,CASSETRDGGPGNTIYF
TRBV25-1,CASSPPTRNEQFF
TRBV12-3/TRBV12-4,CASSFGGQPQHF